Described below is a single T cell receptor beta chain sequence and its context. Germline is not matched at one junction end, which may reflect a read error. The germline gives CDR1 WNHNN, CDR2 SYGVQD (reference sequence). The CDR3 consists of 15 residues. It was genomic DNA that served as the template for profiling TCR beta VDJ and CDR3. Via MiXCR, TCRdb re-called the reads, giving one row per CDR3 protein. The data hold some 68,000 distinct CDR3 sequences, with almost 55% observed a single time. This record comes from a study of CD8+CD57+ T cells in acquired aplastic anemia. Sequenced sample: sorted CD4+, CD8+, or CD8+CD57+ T cells (not recorded which) from PBMCs. The source of this sequence is a human donor in good health, serving as a control. This sequence joins TRBV10-1 and TRBJ2-7; D assignment may be TRBD1 or TRBD2 (5 bases each). CDR3: CASSQAGAQIAEQYF. CDR3 DNA sequence: TGTGCCAGCAGCCAAGCCGGGGCACAGATCGCCGAGCAGTACTTC.